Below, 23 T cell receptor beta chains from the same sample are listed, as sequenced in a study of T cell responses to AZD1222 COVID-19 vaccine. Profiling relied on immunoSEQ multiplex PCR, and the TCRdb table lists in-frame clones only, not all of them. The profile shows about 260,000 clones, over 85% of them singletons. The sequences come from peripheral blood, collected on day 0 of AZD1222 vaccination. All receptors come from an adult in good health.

The CDR3 DNA is TGTGCCAGCAGCCTACTAGCGGGGGCCAACAATGAGCAGTTCTTC. This codes for CASSLLAGANNEQFF. The chain combines TRBV7-8 with TRBJ2-1; 11 bases match TRBD2. CDR3 size: 15 residues. CDR1 and CDR2 from the germline V gene are SGHVS and FQNEAQ. The J segment lost 5 bases and the V segment lost 5 bases, leaving 5 bases of the junction unmatched.

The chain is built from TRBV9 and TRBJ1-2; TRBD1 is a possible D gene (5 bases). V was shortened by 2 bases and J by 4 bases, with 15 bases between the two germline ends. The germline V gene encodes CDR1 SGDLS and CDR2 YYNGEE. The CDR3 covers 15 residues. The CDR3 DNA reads TGTGCCAGCAGCGTTGCAGGGTCCCCTTCCTATGGCTACACCTTC. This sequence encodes CASSVAGSPSYGYTF.

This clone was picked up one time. The CDR3 protein is CASSPVVVLGNNEQFF. CDR3 DNA sequence: TGTGCCAGCTCACCAGTTGTAGTCCTTGGGAACAATGAGCAGTTCTTC. The rearrangement links TRBV18 to TRBJ2-1, with no clear D. Trimming cost V 2 bases and J 5 bases, with 16 bases left between them. CDR3 length equals 16 residues. Germline lookup yields CDR1 KGHSH and CDR2 LQKENI.

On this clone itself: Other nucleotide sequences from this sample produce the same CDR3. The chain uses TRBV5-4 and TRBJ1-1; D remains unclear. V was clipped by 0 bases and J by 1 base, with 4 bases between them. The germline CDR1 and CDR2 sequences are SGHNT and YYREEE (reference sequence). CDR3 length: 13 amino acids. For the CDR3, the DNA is TGTGCCAGCAGCTTGGCAGCGAACACTGAAGCTTTCTTT. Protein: CASSLAANTEAFF. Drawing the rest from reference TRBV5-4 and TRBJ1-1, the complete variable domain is ETGVTQSPTHLIKTRGQQVTLRCSSQSGHNTVSWYQQALGQGPQFIFQYYREEENGRGNFPPRFSGLQFPNYSSELNVNALELDDSALYLCASSLAANTEAFFGQGTRLTVV.

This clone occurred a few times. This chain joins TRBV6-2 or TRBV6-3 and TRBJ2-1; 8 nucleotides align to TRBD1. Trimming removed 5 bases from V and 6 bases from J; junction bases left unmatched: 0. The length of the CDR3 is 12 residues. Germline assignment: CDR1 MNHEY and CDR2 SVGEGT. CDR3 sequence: CASSDRGNEQFF. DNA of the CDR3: TGTGCCAGCAGTGACAGGGGCAATGAGCAGTTCTTC.

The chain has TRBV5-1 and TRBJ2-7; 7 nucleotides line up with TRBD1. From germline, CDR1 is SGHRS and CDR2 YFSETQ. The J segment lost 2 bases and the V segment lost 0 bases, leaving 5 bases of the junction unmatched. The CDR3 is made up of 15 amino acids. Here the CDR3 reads CASSLGAGGPYEQYF. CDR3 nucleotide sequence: TGCGCCAGCAGCTTGGGGGCAGGGGGACCCTACGAGCAGTACTTC.

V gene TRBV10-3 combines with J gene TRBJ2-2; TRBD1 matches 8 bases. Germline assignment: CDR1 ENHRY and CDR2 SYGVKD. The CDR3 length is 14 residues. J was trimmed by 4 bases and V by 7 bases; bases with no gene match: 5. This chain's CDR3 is CAITGTGSTGELFF. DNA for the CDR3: TGTGCCATCACCGGGACAGGAAGCACCGGGGAGCTGTTTTTT.

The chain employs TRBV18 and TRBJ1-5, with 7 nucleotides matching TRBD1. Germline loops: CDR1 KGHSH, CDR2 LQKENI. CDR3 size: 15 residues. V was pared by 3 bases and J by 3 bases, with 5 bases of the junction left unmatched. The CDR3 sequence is CASSPAGQDNQPQHF. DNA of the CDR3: TGTGCCAGCTCACCGGCTGGACAGGACAATCAGCCCCAGCATTTT.

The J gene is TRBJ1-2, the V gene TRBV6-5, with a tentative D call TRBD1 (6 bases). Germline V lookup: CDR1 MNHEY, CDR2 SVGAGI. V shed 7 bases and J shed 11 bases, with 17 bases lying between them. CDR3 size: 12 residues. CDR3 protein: CASTLLDRRYTF. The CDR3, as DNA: TGTGCCAGCACCTTACTTGACAGGCGGTACACCTTC.

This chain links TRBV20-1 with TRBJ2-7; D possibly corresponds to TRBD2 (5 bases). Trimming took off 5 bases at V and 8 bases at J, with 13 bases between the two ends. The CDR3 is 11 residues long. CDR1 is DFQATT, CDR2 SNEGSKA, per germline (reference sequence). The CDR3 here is CSADTAVKQYF. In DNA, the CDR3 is TGCAGTGCTGACACAGCGGTAAAGCAGTACTTC.

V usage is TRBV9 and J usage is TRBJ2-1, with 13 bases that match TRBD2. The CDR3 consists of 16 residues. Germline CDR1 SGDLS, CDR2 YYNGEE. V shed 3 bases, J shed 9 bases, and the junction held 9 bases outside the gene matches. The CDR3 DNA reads TGTGCCAGCAGCGAGGAGACTAGCGGGGGGAGTGTTGAGCAGTTCTTC. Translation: CASSEETSGGSVEQFF.

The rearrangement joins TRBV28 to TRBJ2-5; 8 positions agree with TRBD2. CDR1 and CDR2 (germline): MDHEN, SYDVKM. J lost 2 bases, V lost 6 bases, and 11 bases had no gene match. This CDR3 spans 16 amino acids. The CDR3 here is CASSPLDGGGQETQYF. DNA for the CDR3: TGTGCCAGCAGCCCATTAGACGGGGGGGGTCAAGAGACCCAGTACTTC.

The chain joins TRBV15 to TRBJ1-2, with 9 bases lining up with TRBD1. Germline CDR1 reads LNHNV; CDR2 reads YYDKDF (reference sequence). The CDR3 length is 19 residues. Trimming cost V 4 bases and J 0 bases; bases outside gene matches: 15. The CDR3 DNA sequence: TGTGCCACCAGCACCCTACAGGGGGCGCGGTATGCCCCTAACTATGGCTACACCTTC. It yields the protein CATSTLQGARYAPNYGYTF.

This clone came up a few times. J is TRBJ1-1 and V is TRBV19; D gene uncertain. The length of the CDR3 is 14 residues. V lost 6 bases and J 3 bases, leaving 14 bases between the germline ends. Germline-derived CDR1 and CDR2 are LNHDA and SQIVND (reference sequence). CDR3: CASRPMVTHTEAFF. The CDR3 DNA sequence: TGTGCCAGTAGACCGATGGTCACGCACACTGAAGCTTTCTTT.

This chain's CDR3 is CASSRVYGETLHF. The CDR3 bases are TGTGCCAGCAGTCGAGTGTACGGGGAAACCCTCCACTTT. The rearrangement uses TRBV3-1 (or the pseudogene TRBV3-2) and TRBJ1-6, with D hard to call. V dropped 6 bases and J dropped 14 bases, with 17 bases sitting between them. Germline CDR1 and CDR2: LGHDT and YNNKEL (reference sequence). There are 13 residues in the CDR3.

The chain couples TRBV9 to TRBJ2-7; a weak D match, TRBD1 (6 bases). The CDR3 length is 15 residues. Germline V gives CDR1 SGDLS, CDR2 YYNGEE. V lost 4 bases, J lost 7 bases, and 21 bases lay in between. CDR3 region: CASSPQGQIALEQYF. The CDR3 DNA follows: TGTGCCAGCAGCCCCCAGGGGCAGATAGCATTAGAGCAGTACTTC.

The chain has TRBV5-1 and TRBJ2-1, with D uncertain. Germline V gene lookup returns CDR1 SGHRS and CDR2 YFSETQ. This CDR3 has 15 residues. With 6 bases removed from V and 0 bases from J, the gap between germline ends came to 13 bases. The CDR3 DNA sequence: TGCGCCAGCACGAAACTTTCAAGCTCCTACAATGAGCAGTTCTTC. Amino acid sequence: CASTKLSSSYNEQFF.

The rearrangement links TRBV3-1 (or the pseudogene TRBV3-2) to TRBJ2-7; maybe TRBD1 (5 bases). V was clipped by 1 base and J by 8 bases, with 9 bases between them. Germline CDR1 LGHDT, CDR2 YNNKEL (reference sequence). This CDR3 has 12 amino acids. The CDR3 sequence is CASSQVRGQQYF. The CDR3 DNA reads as TGTGCCAGCAGCCAAGTTAGGGGCCAGCAGTACTTC.

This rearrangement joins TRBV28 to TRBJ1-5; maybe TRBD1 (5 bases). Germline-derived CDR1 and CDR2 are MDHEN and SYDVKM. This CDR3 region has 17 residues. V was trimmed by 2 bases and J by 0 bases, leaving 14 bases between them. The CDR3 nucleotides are TGTGCCAGCAGTTTAGGATCAGGGTTCCCTAGCAATCAGCCCCAGCATTTT. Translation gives CASSLGSGFPSNQPQHF.

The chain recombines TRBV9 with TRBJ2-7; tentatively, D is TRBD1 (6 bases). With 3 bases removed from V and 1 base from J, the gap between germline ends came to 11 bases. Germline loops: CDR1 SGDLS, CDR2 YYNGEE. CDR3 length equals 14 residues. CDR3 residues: CASSAHQGSYEQYF. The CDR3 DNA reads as TGTGCCAGCAGCGCCCACCAGGGGTCCTACGAGCAGTACTTC.

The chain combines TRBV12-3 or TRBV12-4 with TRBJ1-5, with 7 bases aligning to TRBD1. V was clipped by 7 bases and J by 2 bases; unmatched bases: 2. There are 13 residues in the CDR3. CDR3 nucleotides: TGTGCCAGCAAAGGACAGGGCAATCAGCCCCAGCATTTT. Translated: CASKGQGNQPQHF.

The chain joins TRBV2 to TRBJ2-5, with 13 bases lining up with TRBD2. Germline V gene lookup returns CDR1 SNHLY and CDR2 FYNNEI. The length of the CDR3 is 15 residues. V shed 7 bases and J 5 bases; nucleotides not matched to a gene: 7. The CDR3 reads CASTQTSGGPETQYF. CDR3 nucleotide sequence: TGTGCCAGCACGCAGACTAGCGGGGGGCCGGAGACCCAGTACTTC.

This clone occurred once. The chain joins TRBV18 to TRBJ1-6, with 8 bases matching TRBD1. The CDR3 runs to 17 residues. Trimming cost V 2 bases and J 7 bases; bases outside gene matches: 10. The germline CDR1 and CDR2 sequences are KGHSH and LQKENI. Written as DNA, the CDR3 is TGTGCCAGCTCACCAGCCCTTGGACAGGGATCCAATTCACCCCTCCACTTT. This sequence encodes CASSPALGQGSNSPLHF.